The 28 T cell receptor beta chains below come from one sample, sequenced in a study of T-cell memory formation after mild COVID-19. TCRdb called the 5' RACE reads again in MiXCR, with one record for every CDR3 protein. Of 350,000 or so distinct CDR3 sequences in the sample, around a fifth were seen once. Material: PBMCs or a T cell subset sorted from them (not recorded which). These receptors originate from a young man who had mild COVID-19 (a few samples of this study predate the infection). Cell type and time point are not known.

In its sample, this clonotype was seen a few times. The rearrangement joins TRBV5-1 to TRBJ1-2, with 12 positions matching TRBD1. V lost 4 bases, J lost 7 bases, and 8 bases stayed unmatched. Germline lookup yields CDR1 SGHRS and CDR2 YFSETQ. This CDR3 contains 15 residues. The DNA of the CDR3 is TGCGCCAGCAGCCCCCGGGACAGGGGGCGGGGTGGCTACACCTTC. Amino acid sequence: CASSPRDRGRGGYTF.

This clonotype has just a few counts. The junction shows a germline mismatch at one end, possibly a read error. The J gene is TRBJ1-5, the V gene TRBV6-7; D is undetermined. TRBV6-7 is classed as an ORF, of uncertain function. The CDR3 is 8 residues long. CDR3 sequence: CASSLGPF. The CDR3 DNA is TGTGCCAGCAGTCTGGGCCCTTTT.

This clonotype was seen a handful of times. The chain carries TRBV7-8 and TRBJ2-7; 7 nucleotides match TRBD1. The CDR3 is 14 residues long. The junction had 2 bases not matched to a gene; V was cut back by 1 base and J by 2 bases. Germline CDR1 SGHVS, CDR2 FQNEAQ. CDR3 sequence reads: CASSLGDRTYEQYF. The CDR3 DNA reads TGTGCCAGCAGCTTAGGGGACAGAACCTACGAGCAGTACTTC.

This clonotype came up a few times. The gene calls are TRBV11-3 and TRBJ2-5, with TRBD2 matching over 15 bases. In germline, CDR1 is SGHNT, CDR2 YENEEA. The ends lost 5 bases at V and 5 bases at J; junction bases unmatched: 12. The CDR3 is made up of 18 amino acids. In DNA, the CDR3 is TGTGCCAGCAGCCACGGACTAGCGGGGGGGCTAATCGGCGAGACCCAGTACTTC. It codes for CASSHGLAGGLIGETQYF. The variable domain in full, with the rest retrieved from reference TRBV11-3 and TRBJ2-5, is EAGVVQSPRYKIIEKKQPVAFWCNPISGHNTLYWYLQNLGQGPELLIRYENEEAVDDSQLPKDRFSAERLKGVDSTLKIQPAELGDSAVYLCASSHGLAGGLIGETQYFGPGTRLLVL.

The rearrangement links TRBV7-2 to TRBJ1-6, with TRBD1 matching over 8 bases. J was trimmed by 9 bases and V by 3 bases; bases with no gene match: 13. CDR3 length: 17 residues. Germline V gene data show CDR1 as SGHTA and CDR2 as FQGNSA. The CDR3: CASSFGVNQGASSPLHF. Written as DNA, the CDR3 is TGTGCCAGCAGCTTTGGGGTTAATCAGGGGGCGAGTTCACCCCTCCACTTT.

V gene TRBV5-1 combines with J gene TRBJ2-7, with no clear D. V lost 0 bases, J lost 3 bases, and 13 bases lay in between. CDR3 size: 15 residues. Germline assignment: CDR1 SGHRS and CDR2 YFSETQ. DNA of the CDR3: TGCGCCAGCAGCTTGGATGCGGCAGGAAACTACGAGCAGTACGTC. Translated, it gives CASSLDAAGNYEQYV.

This clonotype was detected only a few times. The J gene is TRBJ2-3, the V gene TRBV7-2; 9 positions agree with TRBD2. The CDR3 spans 18 residues. Germline values: CDR1 SGHTA, CDR2 FQGNSA. Losses at the gene ends were 4 bases for V and 2 bases for J; bases not matched to a gene: 13. The CDR3 protein is CASSSPPRRGGFTDTQYF. The CDR3 nucleotides are TGTGCCAGCAGCTCGCCACCTAGGCGGGGGGGATTCACAGATACGCAGTATTTT.

This clonotype was detected only a few times. The V call is TRBV4-3, the J call TRBJ2-7, with D perhaps matching TRBD1 (5 bases). Germline V gene data show CDR1 as LGHNA and CDR2 as YSLEER. The CDR3 has 15 amino acids. Trimming took 1 base from V and 3 from J, leaving 13 bases between them. As DNA, the CDR3 is TGCGCCAGCAGCCAAGGCGACAGACTCAACTACGAGCAGTACGTC. Its protein is CASSQGDRLNYEQYV.

This clonotype came up a few times. The J gene is TRBJ1-2, the V gene TRBV10-3; D remains unclear. Germline-derived CDR1 and CDR2 are ENHRY and SYGVKD. The CDR3 runs to 18 residues. V lost 0 bases, J lost 1 base, and 18 bases lay in between. The CDR3 region is CAISESKGSNRHNYGYTF. DNA of the CDR3: TGTGCCATCAGTGAGTCGAAGGGCAGCAATAGACATAACTATGGCTACACCTTC.

The V and J genes are TRBV7-8 and TRBJ2-5, with 10 nucleotides matching TRBD2. The CDR3 consists of 16 residues. CDR1 and CDR2 (germline): SGHVS, FQNEAQ. J gave up 4 bases and V 3 bases, and 8 bases lay outside the gene matches. As DNA, the CDR3 is TGTGCCAGCAGCTTTCGGAGCGGGGGGGCCTTAGAGACCCAGTACTTC. It yields the protein CASSFRSGGALETQYF.

This clonotype came up many times. The genes are TRBV5-1 and TRBJ2-2; D may be TRBD1 or TRBD2 (5 bases each). Trimming left V 7 bases short and J 2 bases short, with 9 bases between. Germline loops: CDR1 SGHRS, CDR2 YFSETQ. CDR3 length equals 13 residues. The CDR3 DNA is TGCGCCAGCGGGGGAGATAACACCGGGGAGCTGTTTTTT. Translated, it gives CASGGDNTGELFF.

This clonotype came up a few times. The rearrangement joins TRBV6-5 to TRBJ1-6; TRBD1 aligns across 7 bases. The J segment lost 6 bases and the V segment lost 5 bases, leaving 7 bases of the junction unmatched. The germline CDR1 and CDR2 sequences are MNHEY and SVGAGI. This CDR3 has 15 amino acids. The CDR3 coding sequence is TGTGCCAGCAGTCGTACCGGGACAGCTAATTCACCCCTCCACTTT. Its protein is CASSRTGTANSPLHF.

V is TRBV5-1 and J is TRBJ2-7, with TRBD1 matching 10 bases. Germline V gene lookup returns CDR1 SGHRS and CDR2 YFSETQ. After removal of 7 bases from V and 4 bases from J, the junction contained 11 bases not matched to a gene. The CDR3 sequence is 15 residues long. As DNA, the CDR3 is TGCGCCAGCTCGCCTGGGACAGGGGACCAGTACGAGCAGTACTTC. It specifies CASSPGTGDQYEQYF.

The rearrangement uses TRBV12-3 or TRBV12-4 and TRBJ2-2, with no clear D. Trimming left V 3 bases short and J 4 bases short, with 12 bases between. There are 15 residues in the CDR3. CDR3 protein: CASSFPPGRTGELFF. In DNA, the CDR3 is TGTGCCAGCAGTTTTCCCCCGGGCCGCACCGGGGAGCTGTTTTTT.

This chain joins TRBV7-7 and TRBJ2-5, with 10 bases aligning to TRBD2. The V gene's germline CDR1 is SSHAT and CDR2 FNYEAQ (reference sequence). This CDR3 region has 14 residues. The ends lost 2 bases at V and 5 bases at J; junction bases unmatched: 2. The CDR3 DNA follows: TGTGCCAGCAGCTTATCAGCGGGAGGGGAGACCCAGTACTTC. Protein: CASSLSAGGETQYF.

The V call is TRBV7-2, the J call TRBJ2-4; TRBD1 matches 7 bases. Looked up from germline, CDR1 is SGHTA and CDR2 is FQGNSA. With V trimmed by 6 bases and J by 8 bases, 7 bases remained unmatched. The CDR3 spans 13 residues. CDR3 sequence (DNA): TGTGCCAGCAGTCGACAGGGCGTAGACATTCAGTACTTC. Its translation: CASSRQGVDIQYF. Together with reference TRBV7-2 and TRBJ2-4, the CDR3 gives the full variable domain: GAGVSQSPSNKVTEKGKDVELRCDPISGHTALYWYRQSLGQGLEFLIYFQGNSAPDKSGLPSDRFSAERTGGSVSTLTIQRTQQEDSAVYLCASSRQGVDIQYFGAGTRLSVL.

The table lists this clonotype with a few counts. CDR3 DNA: TGTGCCAGCAGCGACGGGATTTCCTACGAGCAGTACTTC. Residues: CASSDGISYEQYF. The V gene is TRBV7-8, the J gene TRBJ2-7; D is perhaps TRBD2 (5 bases). The germline CDR1 and CDR2 sequences are SGHVS and FQNEAQ. V gave up 5 bases and J gave up 1 base, with 9 bases separating them. CDR3 length: 13 amino acids.

This clonotype was detected a few times. The rearrangement links TRBV7-9 to TRBJ1-2; 7 nucleotides line up with TRBD1. Germline loops: CDR1 SEHNR, CDR2 FQNEAQ (reference sequence). CDR3 length equals 14 residues. Losses at the gene ends were 6 bases for V and 4 bases for J; bases not matched to a gene: 8. The CDR3 sequence: CASSPNRGTYGYTF. CDR3 sequence (DNA): TGTGCCAGCAGTCCGAACAGGGGAACCTATGGCTACACCTTC.

This clonotype has more than one count but fewer than ten. The chain is built from TRBV12-5 and TRBJ2-3; D not resolved. The germline V gene encodes CDR1 LGHNT and CDR2 FRNRAP. Trimming took 0 bases from V and 6 from J, leaving 7 bases between them. This CDR3 comprises 13 residues. The CDR3 is CASGLVVADTQYF. The DNA for the CDR3 is TGTGCTAGTGGTTTGGTAGTTGCCGATACGCAGTATTTT.

The DNA for the CDR3 is TGCAGCGGAGACAGGGAAACTGAAGCTTTCTTT. Protein product: CSGDRETEAFF. This sequence joins TRBV29-1 and TRBJ1-1; 7 bases are a match to TRBD1. Germline CDR1 is SQVTM and CDR2 is ANQGSEA. V shed 7 bases and J 5 bases; nucleotides not matched to a gene: 4. The CDR3 extends over 11 amino acids.

The chain couples TRBV7-2 to TRBJ1-1; D possibly corresponds to TRBD1 (6 bases). V was cut by 4 bases and J by 0 bases, with 30 bases left in between. The CDR3 has 21 amino acids. The germline V gene has CDR1 SGHTA and CDR2 FQGNSA. The CDR3 here is CASSSPGHLSPRLPMNTEAFF. CDR3 nucleotides: TGTGCCAGCAGCTCTCCGGGACACTTATCCCCCCGGCTACCGATGAACACTGAAGCTTTCTTT.

V usage is TRBV14 and J usage is TRBJ2-7, with D possibly TRBD1 on 6 matching bases. CDR3 length equals 14 residues. Trimming took off 3 bases at V and 3 bases at J, with 12 bases between the two ends. CDR1 is SGHDN and CDR2 is FVKESK in the germline V gene. This CDR3 reads CASSQSGAFYEQYV. CDR3 sequence (DNA): TGTGCCAGCAGCCAGTCAGGGGCATTCTACGAGCAGTACGTC.

This rearrangement joins TRBV7-9 to TRBJ2-3; TRBD1 might be the D (6 bases). CDR3 length: 16 residues. Trimming left V 5 bases short and J 1 base short, with 16 bases between. Germline V gene data show CDR1 as SEHNR and CDR2 as FQNEAQ (reference sequence). Here the CDR3 reads CASSPFQGPRTDTQYF. CDR3 coding DNA: TGTGCCAGCAGCCCATTTCAGGGGCCCCGCACAGATACGCAGTATTTT.

This clonotype was detected ten times or more. This rearrangement joins TRBV20-1 to TRBJ2-1; 8 bases are shared with TRBD2. CDR1 DFQATT and CDR2 SNEGSKA come from the germline V gene (reference sequence). Losses at the gene ends were 0 bases for V and 2 bases for J; bases not matched to a gene: 3. This CDR3 is 15 amino acids long. DNA for the CDR3: TGCAGTGCTAGAGACGCAGCGGGGGCCTACAATGAGCAGTTCTTC. Translated: CSARDAAGAYNEQFF.

The rearrangement links TRBV5-4 to TRBJ2-5, with 14 bases lining up with TRBD2. Looked up from germline, CDR1 is SGHNT and CDR2 is YYREEE (reference sequence). The CDR3 has 15 residues. The ends lost 4 bases at V and 4 bases at J; junction bases unmatched: 3. The CDR3 protein is CASSPGLAGGETQYF. CDR3 in DNA: TGTGCCAGCAGCCCCGGACTAGCGGGGGGAGAGACCCAGTACTTC.

Here the CDR3 reads CASSVEGSPLHF. In DNA form, the CDR3 reads TGTGCCAGCAGCGTAGAAGGCTCACCCCTCCACTTT. V is TRBV9 and J is TRBJ1-6; D is unresolved. CDR1 and CDR2 (germline): SGDLS, YYNGEE. The CDR3 is made up of 12 amino acids. Trimming cost V 0 bases and J 10 bases, with 5 bases left between them. Full variable domain (missing parts from reference TRBV9 and TRBJ1-6): DSGVTQTPKHLITATGQRVTLRCSPRSGDLSVYWYQQSLDQGLQFLIQYYNGEERAKGNILERFSAQQFPDLHSELNLSSLELGDSALYFCASSVEGSPLHFGNGTRLTVT.

The chain recombines TRBV28 with TRBJ2-3, with 9 positions matching TRBD2. Losses at the gene ends were 2 bases for V and 2 bases for J; bases not matched to a gene: 5. Germline CDR1 is MDHEN and CDR2 is SYDVKM. The length of the CDR3 is 16 residues. Here the CDR3 reads CASSLASSGATDTQYF. The CDR3 region has the DNA TGTGCCAGCAGTTTAGCTTCTAGCGGGGCCACAGATACGCAGTATTTT.

This clonotype was seen a handful of times. This rearrangement joins TRBV5-1 to TRBJ1-4, with D unresolved. V lost 0 bases and J 8 bases, leaving 11 bases between the germline ends. Germline V gives CDR1 SGHRS, CDR2 YFSETQ. The CDR3 contains 14 residues. The CDR3: CASSLGPGAEKLFF. CDR3 coding DNA: TGCGCCAGCAGCTTGGGTCCCGGAGCGGAAAAACTGTTTTTT.